One TCR beta chain is described in this entry. This entry is derived from a study of blood T cell repertoires in COVID-19. The data were produced by immunoSEQ multiplex PCR, yet TCRdb's version contains in-frame clones alone and is incomplete. The table shows roughly 270,000 clones, with 85% occurring only once. The study counted Cohort 3 donors as recovered given two negative PCRs, clearance, or symptom resolution. V lost 2 bases and J lost 5; bases outside the gene matches: 4. The germline V gene has CDR1 SGHTA and CDR2 FQGNSA. The CDR3 runs 15 residues. Sequencing was done on a sample of PBMCs or T cells enriched from blood (not recorded which). The sequence derives from a woman in her forties or fifties who had recovered from COVID-19. V and J are TRBV7-2 and TRBJ2-7; 12 bases align to TRBD1. The DNA for the CDR3 is TGTGCCAGCAGCTTACGGGACAGGGGGCGCAACGAGCAGTACTTC. It yields the protein CASSLRDRGRNEQYF.